Each of the 7 T cell receptor beta chains below was sequenced from the same sample in a study of shared clonotypes between healthy human individuals. The protocol was immunoSEQ multiplex PCR, while the TCRdb copy is restricted to in-frame clones and leaves out a portion. The sample yields about 490,000 clones, approximately 79% seen once. The source material was PBMCs. These receptors all come from a woman in her thirties or forties in good health. Some clones in this sample may be carry-over from other donors' samples.

The chain couples TRBV4-1 to TRBJ1-2; 10 bases agree with TRBD1. The J segment lost 8 bases and the V segment lost 0 bases, leaving 9 bases of the junction unmatched. CDR3 length: 16 amino acids. From germline, CDR1 is MGHRA and CDR2 YSYEKL. The CDR3 DNA follows: TGCGCCAGCAGCCAAGAGGGGACAGGGGCGGGCGGAGGCTACACCTTC. This codes for CASSQEGTGAGGGYTF.

This chain links TRBV11-2 with TRBJ1-4; no reliable D call. CDR1 is SGHAT and CDR2 is FQNNGV in the germline V gene. The V end was cut by 3 bases, the J end by 4 bases, with 9 bases between. The CDR3 extends over 14 amino acids. The CDR3 DNA is TGTGCCAGCAGCTTTTCAGGCATTAATGAAAAACTGTTTTTT. Its translation is CASSFSGINEKLFF.

The table lists this clone with a count of one. The chain recombines TRBV4-2 with TRBJ2-7; TRBD2 matches 7 bases. This CDR3 spans 16 amino acids. CDR1 is LGHNA and CDR2 is YNFKEQ in the germline V gene. Trimming removed 0 bases from V and 9 bases from J; junction bases left unmatched: 14. Here the CDR3 DNA reads TGTGCCAGCAGCCAAGATGGAACGGGAGGTCCCCTCGGGCAGTACTTC. Protein product: CASSQDGTGGPLGQYF.

The gene calls are TRBV28 and TRBJ2-2; 8 nucleotides line up with TRBD2. CDR3 length equals 14 residues. The V gene end was trimmed by 6 bases and the J gene end by 4 bases; junction bases not matched to a gene: 4. Germline lookup yields CDR1 MDHEN and CDR2 SYDVKM. The CDR3 reads CASSTGTSTGELFF. In DNA, the CDR3 is TGTGCCAGCAGCACCGGGACTAGCACCGGGGAGCTGTTTTTT.

The gene calls are TRBV13 and TRBJ2-4, with 11 bases aligning to TRBD2. CDR1 is PRHDT and CDR2 is FYEKMQ in the germline V gene (reference sequence). The CDR3 spans 18 residues. The trim removed 0 bases at V and 8 bases at J, leaving 12 bases unmatched. CDR3 sequence: CASSLGRQSSGRRHIQYF. The CDR3, as DNA: TGTGCCAGCAGCTTAGGTCGCCAATCTAGCGGGAGGCGGCACATTCAGTACTTC.

The chain couples TRBV5-1 to TRBJ1-2; TRBD1 agrees at 7 bases. Germline CDR1 SGHRS, CDR2 YFSETQ. This CDR3 contains 13 residues. V gave up 2 bases and J gave up 5 bases; unmatched junction bases: 3. CDR3 loop: CASSLDREYGYTF. For the CDR3, the DNA is TGCGCCAGCAGCTTAGACAGGGAGTATGGCTACACCTTC.

J is TRBJ2-1 and V is TRBV18; TRBD2 matches at 11 bases. After removal of 3 bases from V and 7 bases from J, the junction contained 8 bases not matched to a gene. The CDR3 covers 16 residues. The germline V gene encodes CDR1 KGHSH and CDR2 LQKENI. The CDR3 spells CASSPALASGRNEQFF. DNA of the CDR3: TGTGCCAGCTCACCGGCGTTGGCTAGCGGGAGGAATGAGCAGTTCTTC.